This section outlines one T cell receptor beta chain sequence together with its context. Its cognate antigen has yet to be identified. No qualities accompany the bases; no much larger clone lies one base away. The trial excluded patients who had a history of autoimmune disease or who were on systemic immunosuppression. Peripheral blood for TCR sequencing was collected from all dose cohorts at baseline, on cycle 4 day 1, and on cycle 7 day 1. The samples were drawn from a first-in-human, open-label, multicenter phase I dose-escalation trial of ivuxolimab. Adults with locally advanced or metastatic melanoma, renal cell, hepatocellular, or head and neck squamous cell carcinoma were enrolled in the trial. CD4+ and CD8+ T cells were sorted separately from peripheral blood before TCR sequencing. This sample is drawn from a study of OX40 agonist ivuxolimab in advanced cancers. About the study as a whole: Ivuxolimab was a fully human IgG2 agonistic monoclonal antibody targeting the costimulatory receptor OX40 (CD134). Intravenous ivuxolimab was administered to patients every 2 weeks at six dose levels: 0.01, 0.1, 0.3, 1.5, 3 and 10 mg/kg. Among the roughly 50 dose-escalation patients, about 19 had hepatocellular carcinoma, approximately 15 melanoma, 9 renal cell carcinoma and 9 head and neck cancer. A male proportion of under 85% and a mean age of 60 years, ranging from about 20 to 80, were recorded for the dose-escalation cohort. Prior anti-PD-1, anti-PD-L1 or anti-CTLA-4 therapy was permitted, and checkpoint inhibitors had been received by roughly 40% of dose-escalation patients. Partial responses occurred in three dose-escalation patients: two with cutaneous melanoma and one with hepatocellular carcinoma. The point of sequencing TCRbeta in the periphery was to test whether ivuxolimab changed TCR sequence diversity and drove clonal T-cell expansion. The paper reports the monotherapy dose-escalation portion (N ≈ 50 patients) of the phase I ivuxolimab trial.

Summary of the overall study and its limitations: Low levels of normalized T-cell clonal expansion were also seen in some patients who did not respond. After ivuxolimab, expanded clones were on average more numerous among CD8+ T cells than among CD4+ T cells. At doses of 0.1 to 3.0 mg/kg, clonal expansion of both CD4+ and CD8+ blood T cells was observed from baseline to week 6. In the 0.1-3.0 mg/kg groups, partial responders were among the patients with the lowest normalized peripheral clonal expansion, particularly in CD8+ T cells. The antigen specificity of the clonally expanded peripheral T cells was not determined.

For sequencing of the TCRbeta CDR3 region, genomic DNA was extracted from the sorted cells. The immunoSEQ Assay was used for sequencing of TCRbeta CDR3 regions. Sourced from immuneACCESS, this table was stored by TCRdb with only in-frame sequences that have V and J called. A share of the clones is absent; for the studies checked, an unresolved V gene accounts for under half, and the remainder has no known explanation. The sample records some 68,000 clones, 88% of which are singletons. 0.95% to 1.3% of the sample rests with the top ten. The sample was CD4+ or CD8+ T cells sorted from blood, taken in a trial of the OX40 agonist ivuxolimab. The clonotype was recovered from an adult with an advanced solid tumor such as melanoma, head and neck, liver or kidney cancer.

The CDR3 amino acid sequence is: CASSSVAGGPIDTQYF. The DNA sequence is given as TGTGCCAGCAGCTCCGTAGCGGGAGGGCCGATAGATACGCAGTATTTT. The chain was built from TRBV7-9 and TRBJ2-3, and 11 junctional nucleotides match TRBD2. V is pruned by 4 bases and J by 5 bases, leaving 8 bases of the junction without a gene match. From the cysteine through the phenylalanine, the CDR3 covers 16 amino acids. The entry retains the CDR3 DNA only, 48 bases that are in frame from base 1. CDR1 and CDR2, per the germline V gene (reference sequence), are SEHNR and FQNEAQ.